The 3 T cell receptor beta chains below were found in one sample sequenced in a study of blood T cell repertoires in COVID-19. The repertoire was sequenced with immunoSEQ multiplex PCR; TCRdb's copy has only in-frame clones and lacks some. The table records about 400,000 clones, 88% of them present only once. Sequencing was carried out using PBMCs or T cells enriched from blood (not recorded which). These receptor sequences come from a woman in her 40s with acute COVID-19.

The gene calls are TRBV15 and TRBJ2-4; 7 nucleotides agree with TRBD2. The CDR3 runs 15 residues. V lost 5 bases and J lost 0; bases outside the gene matches: 4. CDR1 is LNHNV and CDR2 is YYDKDF in the germline V gene (reference sequence). The CDR3 region has the DNA TGTGCCACCAGCGGGGGGGGTGTAGCCAAAAACATTCAGTACTTC. Amino acids: CATSGGGVAKNIQYF.

This chain uses TRBV10-3 with TRBJ1-2; no clear D gene. V was shortened by 0 bases and J by 4 bases, with 12 bases between the two germline ends. Germline CDR1 is ENHRY and CDR2 is SYGVKD. The CDR3 length is 15 residues. The chain's CDR3 is CAISESKGAFYGYTF. CDR3 in DNA: TGTGCCATCAGTGAGTCGAAAGGAGCATTCTATGGCTACACCTTC.

The genes are TRBV11-3 and TRBJ2-7; TRBD1 might be the D (6 bases). This CDR3 has 14 amino acids. Germline V gene sequence: CDR1 SGHNT, CDR2 YENEEA. V was shortened by 2 bases and J by 5 bases, with 13 bases between the two germline ends. CDR3: CASSLSGRGHEQYF. CDR3 DNA: TGTGCCAGCAGCTTATCCGGCAGGGGCCACGAGCAGTACTTC.